This T cell receptor (beta chain) was obtained from a study of blood T cell repertoires in COVID-19. Whole-study context: The analysed material was cDNA or gDNA that came from T cells, B-cell-depleted T cells, or PBMCs.

After removal of 3 bases from V and 7 bases from J, the junction contained 6 bases not matched to a gene. The CDR3 totals 15 residues. Germline V lookup: CDR1 SGHVS, CDR2 FNYEAQ. In the original workflow: Nucleated cell number was recorded as an estimate derived from reference gene primer amplification. The assay was immunoSEQ multiplex PCR, and TCRdb's table has in-frame clones only and misses some. The V and J calls and clone size are taken from that table; D and trimming were inferred from the DNA. Here the sample spans some 130,000 clones, roughly 69% being singletons. The chain carries TRBV7-6 and TRBJ2-1, with 10 bases fitting TRBD2. The sample was peripheral blood. The TCR originated in a woman in her 70s with acute or convalescent COVID-19. DNA for the CDR3: TGTGCCAGCAGCTTTGCTAGCGGGGGTCGAAATGAGCAGTTCTTC. Translated: CASSFASGGRNEQFF.